This TCR beta chain was obtained from a study of shared clonotypes between healthy human individuals. Study information: Three plates were used per donor for CD4 naive, three for CD4 memory, two for CD8 naive and one for CD8 memory.

TCRdb's copy holds only in-frame clones and misses some; the assay was immunoSEQ multiplex PCR. The sample shows some 1,100,000 clones, roughly 74% of them seen only once. CDR1 LNHDA and CDR2 SQIVND come from the germline V gene (reference sequence). Trimming stripped 3 bases from V and 4 bases from J, with 15 bases between. The CDR3 is made up of 15 amino acids. The specimen was memory CD4+ T cells from PBMCs. Subset described: CD45RA-negative fraction. This TCR came from a man younger than 35 in good health. Some clones in this sample may be carry-over from other donors' samples. The rearrangement links TRBV19 to TRBJ1-1; a possible D gene is TRBD1 (5 bases). CDR3 coding DNA: TGTGCCAGTAGTATGCAAGGGGTCGGAGTCACTGAAGCTTTCTTT. It encodes CASSMQGVGVTEAFF.